The table lists the clone carrying this T cell receptor beta chain with many counts. Its cognate antigen is unknown. The TCR alpha and TCR beta cDNA libraries, bearing sample barcodes and UMIs, were generated by 5'RACE using constant-segment primers. One entry per CDR3 protein results from TCRdb running MiXCR on the 5' RACE reads. The top ten hold 20% to 25% of the sample, which has 300,000 or so distinct CDR3 sequences, 16% seen once. The data stem from a study of T-cell memory formation after mild COVID-19. Study-level information: TCR clusters largely stayed donor specific.

Overall study findings and caveats: CD8+ contracting clones occupied EMRA, while CD4+ ones occupied mainly CM and EM. Some responding clones appeared in pre-infection memory, suggesting cross-reactive memory joined.

After removal of 3 bases from V and 7 bases from J, the junction contained 10 bases not matched to a gene. CDR3 length: 15 residues. Per germline, CDR1 SGDLS and CDR2 YYNGEE. The genes are TRBV9 and TRBJ1-2; 9 bases are shared with TRBD1. The receptor's source is a man between 18 and 35 years old who had mild COVID-19 (a few samples of this study predate the infection). Cell type and time point are not known. The sequenced sample was PBMCs or a T cell subset sorted from them (not recorded which). This chain's CDR3 is CASSASGTGWGGYTF. For the CDR3, the DNA is TGTGCCAGCAGCGCCTCCGGGACAGGGTGGGGTGGCTACACCTTC.